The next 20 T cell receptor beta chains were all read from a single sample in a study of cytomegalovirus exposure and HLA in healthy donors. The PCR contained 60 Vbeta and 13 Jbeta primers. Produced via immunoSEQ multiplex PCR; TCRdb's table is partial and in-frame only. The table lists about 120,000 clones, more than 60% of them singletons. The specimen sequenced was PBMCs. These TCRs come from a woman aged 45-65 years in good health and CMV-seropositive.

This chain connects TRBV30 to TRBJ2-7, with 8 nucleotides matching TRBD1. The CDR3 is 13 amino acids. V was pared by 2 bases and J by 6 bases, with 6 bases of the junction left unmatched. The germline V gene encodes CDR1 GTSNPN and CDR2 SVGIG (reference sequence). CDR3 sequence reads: CAWSYGTGSEQYF. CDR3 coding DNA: TGTGCCTGGAGTTATGGGACAGGTAGCGAGCAGTACTTC. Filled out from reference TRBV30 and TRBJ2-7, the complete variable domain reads SQTIHQWPATLVQPVGSPLSLECTVEGTSNPNLYWYRQAAGRGLQLLFYSVGIGQISSEVPQNLSASRPQDRQFILSSKKLLLSDSGFYLCAWSYGTGSEQYFGPGTRLTVT.

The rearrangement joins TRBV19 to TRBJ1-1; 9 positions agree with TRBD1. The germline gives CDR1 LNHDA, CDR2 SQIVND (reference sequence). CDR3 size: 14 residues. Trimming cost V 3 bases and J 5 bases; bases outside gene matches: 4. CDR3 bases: TGTGCCAGTAGTATTCTTGGGACAGGGACTGAAGCTTTCTTT. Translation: CASSILGTGTEAFF.

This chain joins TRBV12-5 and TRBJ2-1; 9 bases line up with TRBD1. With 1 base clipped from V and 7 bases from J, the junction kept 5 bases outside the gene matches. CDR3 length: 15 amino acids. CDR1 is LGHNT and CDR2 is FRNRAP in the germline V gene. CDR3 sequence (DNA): TGTGCTAGTGGTTTGGGACAGGGGGGAATGAATGAGCAGTTCTTC. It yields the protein CASGLGQGGMNEQFF.

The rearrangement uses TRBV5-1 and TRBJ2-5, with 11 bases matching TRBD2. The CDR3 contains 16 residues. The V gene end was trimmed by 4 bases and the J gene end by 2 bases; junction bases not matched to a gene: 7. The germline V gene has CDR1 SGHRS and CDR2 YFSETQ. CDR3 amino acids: CASSMGLAVLQETQYF. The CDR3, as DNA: TGCGCCAGCAGCATGGGACTAGCGGTCCTTCAAGAGACCCAGTACTTC.

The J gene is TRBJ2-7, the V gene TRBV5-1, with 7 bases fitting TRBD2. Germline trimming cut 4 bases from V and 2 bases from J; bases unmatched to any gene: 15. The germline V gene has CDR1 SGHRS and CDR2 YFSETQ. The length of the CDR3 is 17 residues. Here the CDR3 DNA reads TGCGCCAGCAGCCCCCGGGGGAGGGCTATCCTTACCTACGAGCAGTACTTC. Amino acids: CASSPRGRAILTYEQYF.

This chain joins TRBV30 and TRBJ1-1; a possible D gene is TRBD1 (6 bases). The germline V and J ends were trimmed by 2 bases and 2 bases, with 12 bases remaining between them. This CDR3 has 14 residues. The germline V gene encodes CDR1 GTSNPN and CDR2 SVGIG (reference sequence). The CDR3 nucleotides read TGTGCCTGGAGTCTCGGACAGTTCAACACTGAAGCTTTCTTT. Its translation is CAWSLGQFNTEAFF. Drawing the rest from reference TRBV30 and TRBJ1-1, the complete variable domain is SQTIHQWPATLVQPVGSPLSLECTVEGTSNPNLYWYRQAAGRGLQLLFYSVGIGQISSEVPQNLSASRPQDRQFILSSKKLLLSDSGFYLCAWSLGQFNTEAFFGQGTRLTVV.

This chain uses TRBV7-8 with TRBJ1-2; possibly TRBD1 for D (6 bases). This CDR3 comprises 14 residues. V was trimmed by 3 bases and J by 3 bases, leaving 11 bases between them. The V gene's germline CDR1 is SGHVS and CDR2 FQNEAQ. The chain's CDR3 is CASSFSWTDYGYTF. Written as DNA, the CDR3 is TGTGCCAGCAGCTTCTCCTGGACAGACTATGGCTACACCTTC.

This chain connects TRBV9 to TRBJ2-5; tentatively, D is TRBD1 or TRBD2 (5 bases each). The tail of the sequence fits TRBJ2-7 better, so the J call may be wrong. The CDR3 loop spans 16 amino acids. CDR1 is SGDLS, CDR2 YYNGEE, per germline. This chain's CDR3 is CASSVTDGYGGYEQYF. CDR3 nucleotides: TGTGCCAGCAGCGTAACGGACGGCTATGGGGGCTACGAGCAGTACTTC.

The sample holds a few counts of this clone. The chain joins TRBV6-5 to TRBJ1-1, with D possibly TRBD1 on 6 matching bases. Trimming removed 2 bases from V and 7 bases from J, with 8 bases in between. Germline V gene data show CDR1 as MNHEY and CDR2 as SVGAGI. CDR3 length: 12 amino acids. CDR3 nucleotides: TGTGCCAGCAGTTACATGACAGGTGAAGCTTTCTTT. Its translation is CASSYMTGEAFF.

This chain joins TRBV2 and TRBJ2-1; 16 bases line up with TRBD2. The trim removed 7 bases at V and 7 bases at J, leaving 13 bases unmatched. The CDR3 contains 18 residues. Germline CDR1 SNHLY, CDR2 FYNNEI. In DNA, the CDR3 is TGTGCCAGCACTTCAGCGGGACTAGCGGGAGGGCTTGGTAATGAGCAGTTCTTC. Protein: CASTSAGLAGGLGNEQFF.

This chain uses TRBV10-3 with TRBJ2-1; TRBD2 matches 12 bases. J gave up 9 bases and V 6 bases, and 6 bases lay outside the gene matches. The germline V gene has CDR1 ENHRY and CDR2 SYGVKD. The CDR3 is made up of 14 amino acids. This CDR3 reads CAIRQTSGRGEQFF. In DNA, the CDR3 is TGTGCCATCAGGCAGACTAGCGGGAGAGGTGAGCAGTTCTTC.

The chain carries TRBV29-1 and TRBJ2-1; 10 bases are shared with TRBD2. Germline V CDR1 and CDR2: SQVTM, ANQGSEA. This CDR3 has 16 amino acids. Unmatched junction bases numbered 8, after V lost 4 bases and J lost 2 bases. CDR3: CSVGTSGVIPYNEQFF. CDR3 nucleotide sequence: TGCAGCGTTGGGACTAGCGGAGTTATTCCCTACAATGAGCAGTTCTTC.

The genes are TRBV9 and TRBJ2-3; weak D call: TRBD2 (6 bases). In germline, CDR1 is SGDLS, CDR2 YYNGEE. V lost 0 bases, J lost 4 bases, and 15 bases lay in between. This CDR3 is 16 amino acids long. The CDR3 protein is CASSVGVAVSPDTQYF. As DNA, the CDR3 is TGTGCCAGCAGCGTAGGGGTAGCGGTCTCCCCAGATACGCAGTATTTT. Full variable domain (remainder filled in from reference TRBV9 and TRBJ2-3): DSGVTQTPKHLITATGQRVTLRCSPRSGDLSVYWYQQSLDQGLQFLIQYYNGEERAKGNILERFSAQQFPDLHSELNLSSLELGDSALYFCASSVGVAVSPDTQYFGPGTRLTVL.

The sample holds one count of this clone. This CDR3 reads CASRSSGNYGYTF. CDR3 DNA: TGTGCCAGCAGGTCCAGTGGTAACTATGGCTACACCTTC. The chain uses TRBV7-9 and TRBJ1-2; D ambiguous. CDR1 is SEHNR, CDR2 FQNEAQ, per germline (reference sequence). The length of the CDR3 is 13 residues. With 6 bases removed from V and 1 base from J, the gap between germline ends came to 9 bases.

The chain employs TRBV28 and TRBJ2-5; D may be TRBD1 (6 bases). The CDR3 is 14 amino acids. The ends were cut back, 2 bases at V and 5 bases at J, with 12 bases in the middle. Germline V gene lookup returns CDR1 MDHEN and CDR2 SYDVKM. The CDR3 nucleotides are TGTGCCAGCAGTTTAGCAGGGGTTGGGGAGACCCAGTACTTC. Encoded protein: CASSLAGVGETQYF.

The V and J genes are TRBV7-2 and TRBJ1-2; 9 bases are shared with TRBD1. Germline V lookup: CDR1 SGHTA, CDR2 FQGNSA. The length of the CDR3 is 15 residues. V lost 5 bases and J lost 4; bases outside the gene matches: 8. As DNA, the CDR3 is TGTGCCAGCAGCCCACAGACAGGGGGAGGCTATGGCTACACCTTC. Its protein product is CASSPQTGGGYGYTF.

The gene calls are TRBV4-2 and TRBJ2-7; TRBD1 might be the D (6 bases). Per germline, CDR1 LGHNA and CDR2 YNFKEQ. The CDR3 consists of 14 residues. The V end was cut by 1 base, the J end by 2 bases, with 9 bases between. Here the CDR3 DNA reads TGTGCCAGCAGCCAAGGGCAGGGGACCTACGAGCAGTACTTC. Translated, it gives CASSQGQGTYEQYF.

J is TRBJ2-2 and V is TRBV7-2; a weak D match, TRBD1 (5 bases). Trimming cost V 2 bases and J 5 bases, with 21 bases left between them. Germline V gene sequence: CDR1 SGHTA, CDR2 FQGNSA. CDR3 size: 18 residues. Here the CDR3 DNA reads TGTGCCAGCAGCTTAATGTTTTCACGACTCAGGGCTACCGGGGAGCTGTTTTTT. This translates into CASSLMFSRLRATGELFF.

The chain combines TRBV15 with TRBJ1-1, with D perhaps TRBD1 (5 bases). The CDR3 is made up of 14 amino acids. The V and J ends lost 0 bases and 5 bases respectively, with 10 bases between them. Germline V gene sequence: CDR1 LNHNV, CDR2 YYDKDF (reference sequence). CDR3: CATSRDVRGTEAFF. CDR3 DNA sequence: TGTGCCACCAGCAGAGATGTAAGGGGAACTGAAGCTTTCTTT.

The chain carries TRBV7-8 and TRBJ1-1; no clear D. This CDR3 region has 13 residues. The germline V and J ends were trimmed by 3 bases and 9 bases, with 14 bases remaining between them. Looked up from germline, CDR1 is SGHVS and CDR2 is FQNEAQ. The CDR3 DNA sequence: TGTGCCAGCAGCTTCAGGACGGGGAGTAAAGCTTTCTTT. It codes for CASSFRTGSKAFF.